A selection of T cell receptor beta chains follows, all from one sample in a study of blood T cell repertoires in COVID-19. TCRdb's copy holds only in-frame clones and misses some; the assay was immunoSEQ multiplex PCR. The sample lists 260,000 or so clones, 88% occurring once. The specimen was peripheral blood. These receptors originate from a man aged 18 to 29 with active or convalescent COVID-19. Both conserved end residues are part of each CDR3. The D gene is left open where the match is weak. Part of the rows lack a size; the others show once, few, many or a class for expanded clones.

TRBJ2-6 | NA | TRBV29-1 | TRBD2 | TGCAGCGTTCTGGGGGGGGCTGGGGCCAACGTCCTGACTTTC | CSVLGGAGANVLTF
TRBJ1-4 | NA | TRBV6-5 | TRBD1 | TGTGCCAGCAGAGACAGGGGGGTGGGTGAAAAACTGTTTTTT | CASRDRGVGEKLFF
TRBJ1-1 | NA | TRBV6-5 | NA | TGTGCCAGCAGTCCTAGAGGGGGGGCTGAAGCTTTCTTT | CASSPRGGAEAFF
TRBJ2-5 | NA | TRBV21-1 | NA | TGTGCCAGCGGTACTAGCGGGGGGGCTTTCAAGGAGACCCAGTACTTC | CASGTSGGAFKETQYF
TRBJ1-2 | NA | TRBV7-3 | NA | TGTGCCAGCAGCTTATCCAACCAGGGCTATGGCTACACCTTC | CASSLSNQGYGYTF
TRBJ2-3 | NA | TRBV9 | TRBD2 | TGTGCCAGCAGCGCGCCTCAGACTAGCGGGGGGCCAGATACGCAGTATTTT | CASSAPQTSGGPDTQYF
TRBJ1-4 | NA | TRBV21-1 | NA | TGTGCCAGCAGACAGGTGTGGGAAAAACTGTTTTTT | CASRQVWEKLFF
TRBJ1-1 | NA | TRBV11-2 | NA | TGTGCCAGCAGCTCCAATTCGAACACTGAAGCTTTCTTT | CASSSNSNTEAFF
TRBJ2-3 | NA | TRBV6-2/TRBV6-3 | TRBD2 | TGTGCCAGCAGCCCCAGCGGGGGGGCCTCGGATACGCAGTATTTT | CASSPSGGASDTQYF
TRBJ1-5 | NA | TRBV7-8 | NA | TGTGCCAGCAGCCCCGGTTTTAGCAATCAGCCCCAGCATTTT | CASSPGFSNQPQHF
TRBJ2-5 | NA | TRBV9 | TRBD2 | TGTGCCAGCAGCGTAGAGGGCGGGGGGGCCGTAGAGACCCAGTACTTC | CASSVEGGGAVETQYF
TRBJ2-3 | NA | TRBV6-2/TRBV6-3 | TRBD1 | TGTGCCAGCAGTTATGGGACAGGGGCCCATACGCAGTATTTT | CASSYGTGAHTQYF
TRBJ1-1 | NA | TRBV28 | TRBD1 | TGTGCCAGCAGACCCCGGGACAGGGGAATGGGTTGGATTGAAGCTTTCTTT | CASRPRDRGMGWIEAFF
TRBJ2-3 | NA | TRBV10-1 | TRBD1 | TGCGCCAGCAGTGAAGGGACAGGGACCACAGATACGCAGTATTTT | CASSEGTGTTDTQYF
TRBJ2-5 | NA | TRBV7-2 | TRBD2 | TGTGCCAGCAGCCCGAAGACTAGCGGGGGTGAGACCCAGTACTTC | CASSPKTSGGETQYF
TRBJ1-2 | once | TRBV29-1 | TRBD1 | TGCAGCGTTGACCCTCAGGGAAAGACAGGGCTCCATGGCTACACCTTC | CSVDPQGKTGLHGYTF
TRBJ2-6 | few | TRBV6-2/TRBV6-3 | NA | TGTGCCAGCAGTTACGGAGCTGGGGCCAACGTCCTGACTTTC | CASSYGAGANVLTF
TRBJ2-5 | once | TRBV7-9 | TRBD2 | TGTGCCAGCAGCTCCGGTAGCGGGGGACCAAGAATCGAGACCCAGTACTTC | CASSSGSGGPRIETQYF
TRBJ2-2 | NA | TRBV28 | TRBD1 | TGTGCCAGCAGCCGCGGACAGGGGGCCAACACCGGGGAGCTGTTTTTT | CASSRGQGANTGELFF
TRBJ2-1 | NA | TRBV3-1/TRBV3-2 | TRBD2 | TGTGCCAGCAGCCCCGGACTAGCGGGGGCGACCTACAATGAGCAGTTCTTC | CASSPGLAGATYNEQFF
TRBJ1-2 | NA | TRBV6-5 | TRBD1 | TGTGCCAGCAGTTACTCCCCGACAGGGTTCGGGGATGGCTACACCTTC | CASSYSPTGFGDGYTF
TRBJ1-1 | NA | TRBV2 | NA | TGTGCCAGCAGGGATCGTGGCAGGGCGAACACTGAAGCTTTCTTT | CASRDRGRANTEAFF
TRBJ1-4 | few | TRBV6-1 | TRBD1 | TGTGCCAGCAGTGAATACGACAGGGGGCGCCGTGAAAAACTGTTTTTT | CASSEYDRGRREKLFF